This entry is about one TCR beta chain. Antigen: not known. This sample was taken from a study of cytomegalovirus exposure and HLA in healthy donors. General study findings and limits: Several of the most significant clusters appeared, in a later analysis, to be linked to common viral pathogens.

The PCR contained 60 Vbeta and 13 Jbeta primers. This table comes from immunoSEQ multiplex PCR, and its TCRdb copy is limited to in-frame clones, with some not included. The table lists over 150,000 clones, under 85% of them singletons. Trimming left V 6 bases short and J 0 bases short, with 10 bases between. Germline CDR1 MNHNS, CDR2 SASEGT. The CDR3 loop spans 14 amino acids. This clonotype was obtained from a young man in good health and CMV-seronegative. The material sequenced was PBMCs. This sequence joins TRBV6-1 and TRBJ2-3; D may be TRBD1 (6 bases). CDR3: CASRTGPSTDTQYF. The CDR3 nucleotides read TGTGCCAGCAGAACAGGGCCCAGCACAGATACGCAGTATTTT.